The 22 T cell receptor beta chains below come from one sample, sequenced in a study of blood T cell repertoires in COVID-19. The assay was immunoSEQ multiplex PCR, and TCRdb's table has in-frame clones only and misses some. The sample yields approximately 230,000 clones, about 85% seen once. The sequenced material came from peripheral blood. The receptors come from a man in his thirties or forties with active or convalescent COVID-19.

The chain combines TRBV3-1 (or the pseudogene TRBV3-2) with TRBJ2-1; 8 nucleotides agree with TRBD2. Looked up from germline, CDR1 is LGHDT and CDR2 is YNNKEL (reference sequence). CDR3 length equals 17 residues. V trimming: 4 bases; J trimming: 7 bases; junction bases outside the gene matches: 15. CDR3 region: CASSPTSGRAVGNEQFF. DNA for the CDR3: TGTGCCAGCAGCCCGACCAGCGGGAGAGCCGTCGGGAATGAGCAGTTCTTC.

The chain links TRBV4-3 to TRBJ2-7; TRBD2 matches 8 bases. The CDR3 totals 15 residues. CDR1 LGHNA and CDR2 YSLEER come from the germline V gene. V gave up 1 base and J gave up 4 bases; unmatched junction bases: 6. The CDR3 spells CASSQARAGVYEQYF. As DNA, the CDR3 is TGCGCCAGCAGCCAAGCTCGAGCGGGAGTGTACGAGCAGTACTTC.

The CDR3 region is CASSRALAGADTGELFF. The CDR3 region has the DNA TGTGCCAGCAGCCGAGCACTAGCGGGGGCTGACACCGGGGAGCTGTTTTTT. J is TRBJ2-2 and V is TRBV4-2; 11 bases line up with TRBD2. CDR3 length: 17 residues. Trimming at V came to 4 bases and at J to 3 bases, leaving 7 bases not matched to a gene. Germline V gene lookup returns CDR1 LGHNA and CDR2 YNFKEQ.

This sequence joins TRBV4-1 and TRBJ1-1, with unresolved D. Germline lookup yields CDR1 MGHRA and CDR2 YSYEKL. This CDR3 region has 13 residues. V lost 1 base, J lost 7 bases, and 10 bases lay in between. CDR3 nucleotide sequence: TGCGCCAGCAGCCAAGGGTACGGGGATGAAGCTTTCTTT. It is translated as CASSQGYGDEAFF.

The chain uses TRBV6-2 or TRBV6-3 and TRBJ1-1; 8 bases fit TRBD1. The length of the CDR3 is 16 residues. Germline V gene sequence: CDR1 MNHEY, CDR2 SVGEGT. Trimming at V came to 6 bases and at J to 1 base, leaving 10 bases not matched to a gene. CDR3 DNA sequence: TGTGCCAGCAGCAAAAGCCCCGGGACAGGGAACACTGAAGCTTTCTTT. Protein: CASSKSPGTGNTEAFF.

The chain has TRBV27 and TRBJ2-3, with D possibly being TRBD2 (6 bases). Germline CDR1 reads MNHEY; CDR2 reads SMNVEV (reference sequence). The CDR3 runs 13 residues. V was clipped by 6 bases and J by 2 bases, with 9 bases between them. CDR3 protein: CASSRGTTDTQYF. The CDR3 DNA reads as TGTGCCAGCAGCCGGGGGACCACAGATACGCAGTATTTT.

J is TRBJ2-1 and V is TRBV4-1; no reliable D call. This CDR3 is built from 15 residues. CDR1 is MGHRA, CDR2 YSYEKL, per germline. Deletions cut 3 bases from V and 6 bases from J, with 15 bases between. CDR3 in amino acids: CASSQLYTTGNEQFF. The CDR3 DNA follows: TGCGCCAGCAGCCAGCTTTACACCACGGGCAATGAGCAGTTCTTC.

This rearrangement joins TRBV7-2 to TRBJ2-3; TRBD2 aligns across 8 bases. The CDR3 runs 15 residues. The germline gives CDR1 SGHTA, CDR2 FQGNSA. After removal of 8 bases from V and 0 bases from J, the junction contained 7 bases not matched to a gene. CDR3 residues: CASGVAGGSTDTQYF. DNA for the CDR3: TGTGCCAGCGGGGTTGCGGGGGGCAGCACAGATACGCAGTATTTT.

This chain links TRBV6-6 with TRBJ2-1, with no clear D. The CDR3 is 12 amino acids. Germline V gene data show CDR1 as MNHNY and CDR2 as SVGAGI (reference sequence). The V end was cut by 8 bases, the J end by 0 bases, with 5 bases between. The CDR3 DNA reads TGTGCCAGCCTCCGCTCCTACAATGAGCAGTTCTTC. It is translated as CASLRSYNEQFF.

The rearrangement joins TRBV7-9 to TRBJ2-1; TRBD2 matches at 7 bases. CDR3 length: 18 residues. Germline values: CDR1 SEHNR, CDR2 FQNEAQ (reference sequence). V lost 5 bases and J lost 7; bases outside the gene matches: 20. CDR3 nucleotides: TGTGCCAGCAGCCGAGCAGTACAGCGGGAAAAAGACCGGAATGAGCAGTTCTTC. It is translated as CASSRAVQREKDRNEQFF.

The chain combines TRBV25-1 with TRBJ2-3; possible D gene TRBD1, 5 bases. The CDR3 covers 14 residues. CDR1 and CDR2 (germline): MGHDK, SYGVNS. V was cut by 4 bases and J by 4 bases, with 12 bases left in between. The CDR3 here is CASSAAGYPDTQYF. The CDR3 DNA reads TGTGCCAGCAGTGCGGCAGGGTACCCAGATACGCAGTATTTT.

A few counts support this clone. The chain links TRBV20-1 to TRBJ2-3, with TRBD2 matching over 9 bases. Trimming at V came to 3 bases and at J to 4 bases, leaving 5 bases not matched to a gene. CDR3 length: 14 amino acids. CDR1 and CDR2 from the germline V gene are DFQATT and SNEGSKA (reference sequence). The CDR3 reads CSASRGGVSDTQYF. The CDR3 nucleotides are TGCAGTGCTAGTCGCGGGGGGGTCTCAGATACGCAGTATTTT.

The table lists this clone with a few counts. This chain connects TRBV11-2 to TRBJ1-2; tentative D call: TRBD1 (6 bases). CDR1 SGHAT and CDR2 FQNNGV come from the germline V gene. Trimming left V 5 bases short and J 8 bases short, with 12 bases between. The CDR3 covers 12 residues. As DNA, the CDR3 is TGTGCCAGCAGCGTTTACAGGGACGGCTACACCTTC. It yields the protein CASSVYRDGYTF.

This chain joins TRBV5-4 and TRBJ1-2; D may be TRBD1 (6 bases). The CDR3 extends over 15 amino acids. The germline gives CDR1 SGHNT, CDR2 YYREEE (reference sequence). V lost 2 bases, J lost 3 bases, and 14 bases lay in between. DNA of the CDR3: TGTGCCAGCAGCTTCCTGGGGGGGCGTGACTATGGCTACACCTTC. It is translated as CASSFLGGRDYGYTF.

This clone was seen only once. The chain is built from TRBV7-3 and TRBJ1-6; D possibly corresponds to TRBD1 (5 bases). With 5 bases removed from V and 5 bases from J, the gap between germline ends came to 13 bases. Germline assignment: CDR1 SGHTA and CDR2 FQGTGA. CDR3 length: 15 residues. CDR3 protein: CASSTTGANNSPLHF. CDR3 bases: TGTGCCAGCAGCACTACTGGGGCCAATAATTCACCCCTCCACTTT.

Of note for this clone: The same CDR3 can be traced to other DNA sequences in this sample. This chain links TRBV27 with TRBJ2-1, with D maybe TRBD2 (6 bases). Trimming pared 5 bases from V and 4 bases from J, leaving 12 bases between. CDR3 length equals 14 residues. Germline assignment: CDR1 MNHEY and CDR2 SMNVEV (reference sequence). The CDR3 region has the DNA TGTGCCAGCAGTCGCGGAGGGCCATACAATGAGCAGTTCTTC. Its protein product is CASSRGGPYNEQFF.

This clone appeared a single time. J is TRBJ2-7 and V is TRBV7-2; a weak D match, TRBD2 (7 bases). Germline-derived CDR1 and CDR2 are SGHTA and FQGNSA. This CDR3 has 14 amino acids. Trimming stripped 4 bases from V and 4 bases from J, with 14 bases between. The CDR3 sequence: CASSSGGPAYEQYF. Written as DNA, the CDR3 is TGTGCCAGCAGCTCCGGGGGGCCGGCTTACGAGCAGTACTTC.

The V and J genes are TRBV2 and TRBJ2-1; D possibly corresponds to TRBD1 (5 bases). Trimming cost V 2 bases and J 0 bases, with 8 bases left between them. This CDR3 has 15 amino acids. In germline, CDR1 is SNHLY, CDR2 FYNNEI. CDR3 DNA sequence: TGTGCCAGCAGTGAACAGGGCAGCTCCTACAATGAGCAGTTCTTC. Protein product: CASSEQGSSYNEQFF. Full variable domain (rest looked up from reference TRBV2 and TRBJ2-1): EPEVTQTPSHQVTQMGQEVILRCVPISNHLYFYWYRQILGQKVEFLVSFYNNEISEKSEIFDDQFSVERPDGSNFTLKIRSTKLEDSAMYFCASSEQGSSYNEQFFGPGTRLTVL.

This clone appeared a few times. V gene TRBV18 combines with J gene TRBJ1-3; D might be TRBD1 (6 bases). This CDR3 has 14 amino acids. Germline CDR1 KGHSH, CDR2 LQKENI. The V end was cut by 5 bases, the J end by 4 bases, with 12 bases between. This CDR3 is CASSSRQEGNTIYF. The CDR3, as DNA: TGTGCCAGCTCATCAAGACAGGAGGGAAACACCATATATTTT.

The chain joins TRBV29-1 to TRBJ2-7; 9 bases map to TRBD1. This CDR3 has 13 residues. In germline, CDR1 is SQVTM, CDR2 ANQGSEA. J gave up 6 bases and V 6 bases, and 9 bases lay outside the gene matches. In nucleotides, the CDR3 is TGCAGCGTAGGACAGGGGTATGGAGCCGAGCAGTACTTC. Translating gives CSVGQGYGAEQYF.

This clone was detected only a few times. The chain links TRBV6-2 or TRBV6-3 to TRBJ2-1; 8 bases map to TRBD2. There are 16 residues in the CDR3. Looked up from germline, CDR1 is MNHEY and CDR2 is SVGEGT. The V segment lost 0 bases and the J segment 4 bases; nucleotides outside the gene matches: 5. CDR3 protein: CASSYSYSGGYNEQFF. In DNA, the CDR3 is TGTGCCAGCAGTTACTCGTACAGCGGGGGTTACAATGAGCAGTTCTTC.

The chain joins TRBV7-2 to TRBJ2-1; D may be TRBD2 (6 bases). The germline gives CDR1 SGHTA, CDR2 FQGNSA. V was pared by 5 bases and J by 6 bases, with 17 bases between. This CDR3 has 15 residues. CDR3 in amino acids: CASSPARRGPNEQFF. The CDR3 DNA reads TGTGCCAGCAGCCCCGCCCGGCGGGGACCCAATGAGCAGTTCTTC.